This T cell receptor (beta chain) appears in the sequencing data of a study of CD8 T cells in ankylosing spondylitis. Quantitative 5'-RACE with molecular barcodes produced the TCR beta libraries. TCRdb re-analysed the 5' RACE reads in MiXCR, keeping a single row per CDR3 protein. The sample carries under 950,000 distinct CDR3 sequences, around 17% recorded once. This CDR3 has 13 amino acids. In germline, CDR1 is SQVTM, CDR2 ANQGSEA. About this clonotype: Antigen specificity is unknown. At one boundary the junction diverges from the germline segment, which might be a read error.

Study observations and caveats: The clones that were linked to disease were reported to be significantly enriched in matched synovial fluid samples from ankylosing spondylitis patients. A TCR beta motif of roughly 8 highly homologous variants seemed to mark ankylosing spondylitis blood.

The rearrangement links TRBV29-1 to TRBJ1-1; a weak D match, TRBD1 (5 bases). The sample taken for sequencing was blood, either unsorted or a sorted T cell fraction (not recorded which). The receptor was isolated from a male donor with ankylosing spondylitis. This CDR3 is CSVVQGMNTGAFF. The CDR3 DNA reads TGCAGCGTTGTTCAGGGCATGAACACTGGAGCTTTCTTT.